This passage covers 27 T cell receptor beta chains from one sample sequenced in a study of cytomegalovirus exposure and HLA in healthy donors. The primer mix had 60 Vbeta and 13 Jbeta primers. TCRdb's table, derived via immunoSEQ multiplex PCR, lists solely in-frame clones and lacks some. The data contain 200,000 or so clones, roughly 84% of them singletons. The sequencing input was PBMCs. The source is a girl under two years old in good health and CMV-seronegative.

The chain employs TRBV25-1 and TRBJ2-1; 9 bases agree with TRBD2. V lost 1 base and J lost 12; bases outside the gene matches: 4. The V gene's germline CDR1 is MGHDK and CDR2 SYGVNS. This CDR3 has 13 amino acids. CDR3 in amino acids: CASSESGTSWQFF. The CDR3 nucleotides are TGTGCCAGCAGTGAATCAGGGACTAGCTGGCAGTTCTTC.

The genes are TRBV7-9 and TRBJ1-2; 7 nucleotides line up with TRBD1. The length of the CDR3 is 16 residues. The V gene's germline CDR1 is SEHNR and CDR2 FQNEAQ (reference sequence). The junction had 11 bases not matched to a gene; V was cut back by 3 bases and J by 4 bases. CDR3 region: CASSFDGGRTGYGYTF. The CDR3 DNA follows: TGTGCCAGCAGCTTTGACGGTGGAAGGACAGGCTATGGCTACACCTTC.

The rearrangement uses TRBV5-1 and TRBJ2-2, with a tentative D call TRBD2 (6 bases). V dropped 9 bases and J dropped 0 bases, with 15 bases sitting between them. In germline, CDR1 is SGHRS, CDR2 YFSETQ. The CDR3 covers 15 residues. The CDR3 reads CATRPRGSNTGELFF. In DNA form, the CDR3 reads TGCGCCACCAGGCCGCGGGGATCGAACACCGGGGAGCTGTTTTTT. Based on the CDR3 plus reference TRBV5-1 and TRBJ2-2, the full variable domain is KAGVTQTPRYLIKTRGQQVTLSCSPISGHRSVSWYQQTPGQGLQFLFEYFSETQRNKGNFPGRFSGRQFSNSRSEMNVSTLELGDSALYLCATRPRGSNTGELFFGEGSRLTVL.

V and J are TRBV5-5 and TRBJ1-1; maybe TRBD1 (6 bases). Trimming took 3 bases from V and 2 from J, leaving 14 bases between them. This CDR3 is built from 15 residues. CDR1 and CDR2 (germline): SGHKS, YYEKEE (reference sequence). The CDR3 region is CASSSGTMVNTEAFF. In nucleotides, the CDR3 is TGTGCCAGCAGCTCGGGGACAATGGTAAACACTGAAGCTTTCTTT.

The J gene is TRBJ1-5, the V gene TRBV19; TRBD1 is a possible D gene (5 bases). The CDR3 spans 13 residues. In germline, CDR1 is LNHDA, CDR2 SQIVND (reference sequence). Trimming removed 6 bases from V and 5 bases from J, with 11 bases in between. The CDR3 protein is CASRWTQYQPQHF. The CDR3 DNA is TGTGCCAGTAGATGGACACAGTATCAGCCCCAGCATTTT. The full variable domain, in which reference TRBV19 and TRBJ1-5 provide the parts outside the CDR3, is DGGITQSPKYLFRKEGQNVTLSCEQNLNHDAMYWYRQDPGQGLRLIYYSQIVNDFQKGDIAEGYSVSREKKESFPLTVTSAQKNPTAFYLCASRWTQYQPQHFGDGTRLSIL.

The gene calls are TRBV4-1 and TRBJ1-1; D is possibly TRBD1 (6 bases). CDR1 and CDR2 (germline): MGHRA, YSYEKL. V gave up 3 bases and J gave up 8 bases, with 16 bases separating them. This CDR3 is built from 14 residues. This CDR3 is CASSHAHRDKEAFF. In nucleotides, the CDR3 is TGCGCCAGCAGCCATGCTCACCGGGACAAAGAAGCTTTCTTT.

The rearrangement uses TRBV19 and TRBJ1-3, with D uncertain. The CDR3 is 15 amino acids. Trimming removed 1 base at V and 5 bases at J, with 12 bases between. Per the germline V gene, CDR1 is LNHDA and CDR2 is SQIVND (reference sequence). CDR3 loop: CASSIVSRWRNTIYF. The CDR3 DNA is TGTGCCAGTAGTATAGTGTCCAGGTGGAGAAACACCATATATTTT.

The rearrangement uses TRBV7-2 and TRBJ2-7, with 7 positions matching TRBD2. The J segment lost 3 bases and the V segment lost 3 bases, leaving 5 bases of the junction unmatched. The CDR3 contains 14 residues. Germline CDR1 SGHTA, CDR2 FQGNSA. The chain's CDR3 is CASSFPAGNYEQYF. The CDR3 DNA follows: TGTGCCAGCAGCTTCCCAGCGGGGAACTACGAGCAGTACTTC.

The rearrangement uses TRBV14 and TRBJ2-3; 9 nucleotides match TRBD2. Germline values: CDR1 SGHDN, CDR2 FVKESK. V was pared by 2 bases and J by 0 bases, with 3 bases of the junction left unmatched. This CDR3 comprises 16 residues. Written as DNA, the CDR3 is TGTGCCAGCAGCCAAATTCTAGCGGGGAGCACAGATACGCAGTATTTT. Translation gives CASSQILAGSTDTQYF.

The CDR3 reads CASKREGRVNTEAFF. As DNA, the CDR3 is TGTGCCAGTAAACGCGAGGGTAGGGTGAACACTGAAGCTTTCTTT. V gene TRBV19 combines with J gene TRBJ1-1; D call uncertain. Trimming cost V 7 bases and J 0 bases, with 15 bases left between them. This CDR3 spans 15 amino acids. CDR1 is LNHDA and CDR2 is SQIVND in the germline V gene (reference sequence).

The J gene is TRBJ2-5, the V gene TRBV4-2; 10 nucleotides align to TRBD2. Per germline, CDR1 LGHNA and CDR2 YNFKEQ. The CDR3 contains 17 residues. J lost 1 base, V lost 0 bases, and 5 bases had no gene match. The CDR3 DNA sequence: TGTGCCAGCAGCCAAGACCCTCTAGCGGGGGTCCAAGAGACCCAGTACTTC. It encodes CASSQDPLAGVQETQYF.

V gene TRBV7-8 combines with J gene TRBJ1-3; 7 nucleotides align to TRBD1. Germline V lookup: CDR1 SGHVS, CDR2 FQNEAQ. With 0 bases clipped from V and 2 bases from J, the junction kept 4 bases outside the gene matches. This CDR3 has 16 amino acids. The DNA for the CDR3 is TGTGCCAGCAGCTTAGCTACTGGGACAGCTGGAAACACCATATATTTT. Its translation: CASSLATGTAGNTIYF. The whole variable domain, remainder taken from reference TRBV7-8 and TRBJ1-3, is GAGVSQSPRYKVAKRGQDVALRCDPISGHVSLFWYQQALGQGPEFLTYFQNEAQLDKSGLPSDRFFAERPEGSVSTLKIQRTQQEDSAVYLCASSLATGTAGNTIYFGEGSWLTVV.

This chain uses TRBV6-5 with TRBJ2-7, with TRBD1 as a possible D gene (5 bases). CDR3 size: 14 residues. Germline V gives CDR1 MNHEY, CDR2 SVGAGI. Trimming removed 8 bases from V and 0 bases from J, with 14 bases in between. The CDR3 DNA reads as TGTGCCAGCGGTGACAGCAAACTCTCCTACGAGCAGTACTTC. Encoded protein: CASGDSKLSYEQYF.

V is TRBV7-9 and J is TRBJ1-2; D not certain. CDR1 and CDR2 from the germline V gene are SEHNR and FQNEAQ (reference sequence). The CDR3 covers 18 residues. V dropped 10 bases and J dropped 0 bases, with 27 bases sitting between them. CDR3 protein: CATGVHTRRRRPNYGYTF. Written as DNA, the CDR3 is TGTGCCACCGGGGTCCACACACGTAGGAGGCGACCTAACTATGGCTACACCTTC.

The CDR3 is CASSTTAGRRADTQYF. In nucleotides, the CDR3 is TGTGCCAGCTCAACCACTGCCGGGAGGCGTGCAGATACGCAGTATTTT. The gene calls are TRBV18 and TRBJ2-3; 7 bases are shared with TRBD2. This CDR3 is built from 16 residues. Germline assignment: CDR1 KGHSH and CDR2 LQKENI. After removal of 5 bases from V and 4 bases from J, the junction contained 12 bases not matched to a gene.

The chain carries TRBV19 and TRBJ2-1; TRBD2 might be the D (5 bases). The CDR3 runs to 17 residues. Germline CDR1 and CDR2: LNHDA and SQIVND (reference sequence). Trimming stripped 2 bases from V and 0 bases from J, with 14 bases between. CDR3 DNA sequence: TGTGCCAGTAGTATACGGGTCGGGCTAGCCTCCTACAATGAGCAGTTCTTC. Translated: CASSIRVGLASYNEQFF.

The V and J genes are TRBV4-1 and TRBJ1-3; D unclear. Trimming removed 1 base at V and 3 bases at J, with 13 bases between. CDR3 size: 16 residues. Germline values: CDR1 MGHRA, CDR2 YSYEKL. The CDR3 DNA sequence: TGCGCCAGCAGCCAAGTTGGGAGCTCCAATGGAAACACCATATATTTT. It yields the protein CASSQVGSSNGNTIYF.

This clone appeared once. In nucleotides, the CDR3 is TGCGCCAGCAGCCAAGACCGGGCCGGGGGGGGCTACACCTTC. Its protein is CASSQDRAGGGYTF. The rearrangement joins TRBV4-3 to TRBJ1-2, with a weak D call TRBD1 (5 bases). The CDR3 spans 14 residues. The germline V gene has CDR1 LGHNA and CDR2 YSLEER. The germline V and J ends were trimmed by 0 bases and 8 bases, with 13 bases remaining between them.

CDR3 coding DNA: TGTGCCAGCAGGTTGTGGGGGGGAAGCTCCTACGAGCAGTACTTC. The encoded protein is CASRLWGGSSYEQYF. The chain has TRBV7-8 and TRBJ2-7; 7 bases fit TRBD2. Trimming at V came to 6 bases and at J to 0 bases, leaving 8 bases not matched to a gene. Looked up from germline, CDR1 is SGHVS and CDR2 is FQNEAQ. The CDR3 totals 15 residues.

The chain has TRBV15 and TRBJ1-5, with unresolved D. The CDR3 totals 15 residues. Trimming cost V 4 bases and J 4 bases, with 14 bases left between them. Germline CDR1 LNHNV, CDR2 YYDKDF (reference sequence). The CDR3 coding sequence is TGTGCCACCAGCATAGGGAGGGTTTCAAATCAGCCCCAGCATTTT. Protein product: CATSIGRVSNQPQHF.

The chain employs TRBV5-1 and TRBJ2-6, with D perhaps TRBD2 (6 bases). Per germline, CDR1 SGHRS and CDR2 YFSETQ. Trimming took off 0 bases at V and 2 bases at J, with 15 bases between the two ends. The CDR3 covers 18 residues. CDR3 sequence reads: CASSLAFLSGAGANVLTF. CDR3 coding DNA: TGCGCCAGCAGCTTGGCGTTTCTCTCGGGGGCTGGGGCCAACGTCCTGACTTTC.

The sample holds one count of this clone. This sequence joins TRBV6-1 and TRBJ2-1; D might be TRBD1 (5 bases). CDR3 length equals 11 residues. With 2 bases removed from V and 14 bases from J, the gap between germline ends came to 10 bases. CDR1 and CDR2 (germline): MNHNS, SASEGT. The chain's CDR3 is CASSERAGKFF. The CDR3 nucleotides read TGTGCCAGCAGTGAACGGGCAGGGAAGTTCTTC.

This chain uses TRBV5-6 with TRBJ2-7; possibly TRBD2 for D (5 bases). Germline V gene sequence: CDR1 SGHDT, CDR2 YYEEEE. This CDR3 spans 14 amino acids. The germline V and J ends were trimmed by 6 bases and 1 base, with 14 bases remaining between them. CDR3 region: CASKKWESSYEQYF. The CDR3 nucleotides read TGTGCCAGCAAGAAATGGGAGAGTTCCTACGAGCAGTACTTC.

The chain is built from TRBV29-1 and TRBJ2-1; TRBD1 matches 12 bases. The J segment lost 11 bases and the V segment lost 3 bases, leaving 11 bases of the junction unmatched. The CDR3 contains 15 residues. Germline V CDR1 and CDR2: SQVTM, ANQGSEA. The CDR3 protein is CSVEYTPGQGAKQFF. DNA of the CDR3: TGCAGCGTTGAGTATACGCCGGGACAGGGGGCAAAGCAGTTCTTC.

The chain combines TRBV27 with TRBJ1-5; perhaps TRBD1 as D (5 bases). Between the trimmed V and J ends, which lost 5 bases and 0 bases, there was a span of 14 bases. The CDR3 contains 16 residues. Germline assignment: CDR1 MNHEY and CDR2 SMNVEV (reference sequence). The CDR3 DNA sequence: TGTGCCAGCAGTATCGGACACCCTTATAGCAATCAGCCCCAGCATTTT. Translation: CASSIGHPYSNQPQHF.

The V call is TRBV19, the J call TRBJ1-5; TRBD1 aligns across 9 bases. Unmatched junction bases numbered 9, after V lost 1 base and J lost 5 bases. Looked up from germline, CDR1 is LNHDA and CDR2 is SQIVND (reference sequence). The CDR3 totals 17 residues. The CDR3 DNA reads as TGTGCCAGTAGTATAGCGCTGGGGGGACAGGGATATCAGCCCCAGCATTTT. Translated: CASSIALGGQGYQPQHF.

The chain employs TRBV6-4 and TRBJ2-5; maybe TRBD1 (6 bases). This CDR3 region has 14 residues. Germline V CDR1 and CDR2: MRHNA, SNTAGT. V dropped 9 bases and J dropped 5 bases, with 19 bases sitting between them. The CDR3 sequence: CARRGSRGGETQYF. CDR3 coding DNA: TGTGCCAGGAGGGGTAGCAGGGGTGGGGAGACCCAGTACTTC.